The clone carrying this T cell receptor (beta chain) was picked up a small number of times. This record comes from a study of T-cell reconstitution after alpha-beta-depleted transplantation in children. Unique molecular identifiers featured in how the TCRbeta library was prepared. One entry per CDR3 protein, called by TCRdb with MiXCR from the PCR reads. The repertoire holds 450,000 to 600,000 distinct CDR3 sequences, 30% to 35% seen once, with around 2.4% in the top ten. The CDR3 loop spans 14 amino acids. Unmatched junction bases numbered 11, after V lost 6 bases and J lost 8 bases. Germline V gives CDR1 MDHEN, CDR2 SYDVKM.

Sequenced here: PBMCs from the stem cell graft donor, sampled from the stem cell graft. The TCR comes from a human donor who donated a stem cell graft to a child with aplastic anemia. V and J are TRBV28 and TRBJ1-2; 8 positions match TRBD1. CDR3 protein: CASRMTGEREGYTF. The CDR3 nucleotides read TGTGCCAGCAGGATGACAGGGGAGAGAGAAGGCTACACCTTC.